This entry is about one T cell receptor (beta chain). TCRdb processed the 5' RACE reads anew with MiXCR; each CDR3 protein has one entry. Here the sample spans more than 150,000 distinct CDR3 sequences, more than 9% being singletons. The data are from a study of T-cell memory formation after mild COVID-19. Material: PBMCs or a T cell subset sorted from them (not recorded which). The clonotype was recovered from a man aged 18 to 29 who had mild COVID-19 (a few samples of this study predate the infection). Cell type and time point are not known.

The CDR3 spells CATRQGSGELFF. The DNA for the CDR3 is TGTGCCACCAGGCAGGGTTCCGGGGAGCTGTTTTTT. The chain is built from TRBV24-1 and TRBJ2-2; the D gene is possibly TRBD1 (5 bases). Trimming pared 7 bases from V and 6 bases from J, leaving 8 bases between. The CDR3 is 12 residues long. CDR1 and CDR2 (germline): KGHDR, SFDVKD.